One sample yielded the 30 T cell receptor beta chains listed below, sequenced in a study of siplizumab effects on memory and regulatory T cells. The protocol was immunoSEQ multiplex PCR, while the TCRdb copy is restricted to in-frame clones and leaves out a portion. In the table there are roughly 80,000 clones, roughly 89% of which are singletons. Specimen: Tregs sorted from blood. These receptors were taken from a human donor in good health.

This rearrangement joins TRBV7-6 to TRBJ2-7; possibly TRBD1 or TRBD2 for D (6 bases each). The length of the CDR3 is 15 residues. Germline CDR1 is SGHVS and CDR2 is FNYEAQ. Trimming shortened V by 5 bases and J by 2 bases, and 16 bases separated the two germline ends. The CDR3 DNA is TGTGCCAGCAGCCCGGAGTGGGGGGCTCCCTACGAGCAGTACTTC. Protein: CASSPEWGAPYEQYF.

This rearrangement joins TRBV18 to TRBJ2-5; 9 bases are shared with TRBD1. V was pared by 3 bases and J by 2 bases, with 1 base of the junction left unmatched. Germline V gene data show CDR1 as KGHSH and CDR2 as LQKENI. CDR3 size: 14 residues. The CDR3 nucleotides are TGTGCCAGCTCACCCGGGACAGGGCAAGAGACCCAGTACTTC. As protein: CASSPGTGQETQYF.

V usage is TRBV5-6 and J usage is TRBJ2-5; 7 nucleotides agree with TRBD2. From germline, CDR1 is SGHDT and CDR2 YYEEEE. The CDR3 totals 18 residues. Trimming cost V 0 bases and J 1 base; bases outside gene matches: 12. The CDR3 sequence is CASSLDDPWGGLQETQYF. CDR3 DNA sequence: TGTGCCAGCAGCTTGGACGATCCGTGGGGGGGTCTCCAAGAGACCCAGTACTTC.

This clone occurred once. The genes are TRBV4-2 and TRBJ1-2, with D perhaps matching TRBD1 (5 bases). Germline CDR1 and CDR2: LGHNA and YNFKEQ. Between the trimmed V and J ends, which lost 1 base and 4 bases, there was a span of 7 bases. The CDR3 loop spans 13 amino acids. The CDR3 DNA sequence: TGTGCCAGCAGCCAAGGGGGCTCCTATGGCTACACCTTC. As protein: CASSQGGSYGYTF.

The CDR3 is CASAGTALGTGELFF. The CDR3 region has the DNA TGTGCCAGTGCCGGGACAGCGCTCGGGACCGGGGAGCTGTTTTTT. The chain is built from TRBV19 and TRBJ2-2; the match to TRBD1 covers 7 bases. With 8 bases clipped from V and 5 bases from J, the junction kept 11 bases outside the gene matches. CDR3 length equals 15 residues. Germline values: CDR1 LNHDA, CDR2 SQIVND (reference sequence).

The chain carries TRBV16 and TRBJ1-3; the D gene is possibly TRBD1 (5 bases). Trimming stripped 0 bases from V and 0 bases from J, with 9 bases between. Germline CDR1 KGHSY, CDR2 FQNENV. The CDR3 consists of 16 residues. This CDR3 reads CASSQSRDYSGNTIYF. In nucleotides, the CDR3 is TGTGCCAGCAGCCAATCCAGGGATTACTCTGGAAACACCATATATTTT.

The chain has TRBV5-1 and TRBJ1-1, with 7 bases that match TRBD1. This CDR3 contains 15 residues. V lost 4 bases to trimming and J lost 0 bases; unmatched junction nucleotides: 6. Germline CDR1 is SGHRS and CDR2 is YFSETQ. CDR3 DNA sequence: TGCGCCAGCAGCGGCTACAGGGGCTTGAACACTGAAGCTTTCTTT. This translates into CASSGYRGLNTEAFF.

This rearrangement joins TRBV6-5 to TRBJ1-2; D remains ambiguous. This CDR3 region has 13 residues. The V end was cut by 9 bases, the J end by 2 bases, with 13 bases between. Germline V gives CDR1 MNHEY, CDR2 SVGAGI. CDR3 DNA sequence: TGTGCCAGTAGGACTCCGGACAACTATGGCTACACCTTC. Amino acid sequence: CASRTPDNYGYTF.

V gene TRBV29-1 combines with J gene TRBJ2-1; 7 bases are shared with TRBD1. Looked up from germline, CDR1 is SQVTM and CDR2 is ANQGSEA. CDR3 length: 15 amino acids. V lost 7 bases to trimming and J lost 0 bases; unmatched junction nucleotides: 9. The CDR3 DNA follows: TGCAGCGGGACAGGAACCAAGAGCTCCTACAATGAGCAGTTCTTC. Its translation is CSGTGTKSSYNEQFF.

This clone was detected only once. This rearrangement joins TRBV19 to TRBJ2-2; tentatively, D is TRBD1 (5 bases). This CDR3 contains 16 residues. Germline CDR1 reads LNHDA; CDR2 reads SQIVND (reference sequence). Trimming removed 10 bases at V and 2 bases at J, with 20 bases between. CDR3 sequence (DNA): TGTGCCACCCCGAGTCGGGCAGGGCTAAACACCGGGGAGCTGTTTTTT. Its translation: CATPSRAGLNTGELFF.

This chain links TRBV5-6 with TRBJ2-3; weak D call: TRBD2 (6 bases). This CDR3 contains 15 residues. V was clipped by 2 bases and J by 0 bases, with 10 bases between them. Per the germline V gene, CDR1 is SGHDT and CDR2 is YYEEEE. The CDR3 DNA follows: TGTGCCAGCAGCTTCTCCGGGAGAAGCACAGATACGCAGTATTTT. It encodes CASSFSGRSTDTQYF.

The chain combines TRBV19 with TRBJ1-5, with 7 bases fitting TRBD1. Trimming removed 7 bases from V and 7 bases from J; junction bases left unmatched: 10. The germline CDR1 and CDR2 sequences are LNHDA and SQIVND (reference sequence). This CDR3 spans 14 amino acids. The CDR3 sequence is CASTPGQYNQPQHF. CDR3 bases: TGTGCCAGTACCCCGGGACAGTACAACCAGCCCCAGCATTTT.

This clone was seen a handful of times. This chain connects TRBV30 to TRBJ2-3, with a possible D match to TRBD1 (8 bases). The CDR3 consists of 14 residues. CDR1 is GTSNPN, CDR2 SVGIG, per germline (reference sequence). The CDR3 protein is CTMDREGYTDTQYF. DNA for the CDR3: TGTACCATGGACAGGGAGGGGTATACAGATACGCAGTATTTT.

The table lists this clone with a few counts. The CDR3 loop is CASSFRGGTEAFF. The CDR3 nucleotides are TGTGCCAGCAGCTTCAGGGGTGGGACTGAAGCTTTCTTT. This sequence joins TRBV7-3 and TRBJ1-1, with D perhaps matching TRBD1 (6 bases). Germline V gene lookup returns CDR1 SGHTA and CDR2 FQGTGA. The CDR3 covers 13 residues. The V gene lost 3 bases and the J gene lost 5 bases, with 10 bases spanning the gap.

The rearrangement uses TRBV14 and TRBJ1-2; TRBD1 might be the D (5 bases). Germline V gene data show CDR1 as SGHDN and CDR2 as FVKESK. This CDR3 has 14 amino acids. V was pared by 0 bases and J by 8 bases, with 13 bases between. The CDR3 spells CASSQDVLRGGYTF. The DNA of the CDR3 is TGTGCCAGCAGCCAAGATGTCCTCCGGGGGGGCTACACCTTC.

The chain recombines TRBV5-1 with TRBJ2-1; D may be TRBD2 (7 bases). This CDR3 contains 16 residues. With 3 bases removed from V and 1 base from J, the gap between germline ends came to 14 bases. Germline CDR1 reads SGHRS; CDR2 reads YFSETQ. The CDR3 loop is CASSSGGGASYNEQFF. The CDR3 nucleotides read TGCGCCAGCAGCTCGGGTGGGGGGGCGTCCTACAATGAGCAGTTCTTC.

The CDR3 here is CASTQTGGPDTQYF. CDR3 nucleotide sequence: TGTGCCAGCACCCAGACGGGGGGCCCAGATACGCAGTATTTT. The J gene is TRBJ2-3, the V gene TRBV27, with D possibly TRBD2 on 7 matching bases. Germline V lookup: CDR1 MNHEY, CDR2 SMNVEV (reference sequence). The CDR3 covers 14 residues. Trimming cost V 7 bases and J 4 bases, with 15 bases left between them.

This clone showed up just once. The V and J genes are TRBV29-1 and TRBJ1-1; D is ambiguous. The CDR3 runs 11 residues. Trimming shortened V by 7 bases and J by 1 base, and 7 bases separated the two germline ends. The germline V gene encodes CDR1 SQVTM and CDR2 ANQGSEA. CDR3 DNA: TGCAGCGGAGGGTGGAACACTGAAGCTTTCTTT. Residues: CSGGWNTEAFF.

This clone was found once. The gene calls are TRBV7-9 and TRBJ1-6, with TRBD1 matching 7 bases. The trim removed 5 bases at V and 9 bases at J, leaving 7 bases unmatched. The CDR3 totals 14 residues. Germline V lookup: CDR1 SEHNR, CDR2 FQNEAQ (reference sequence). This chain's CDR3 is CASSTGAGASPLHF. CDR3 coding DNA: TGTGCCAGCAGCACAGGGGCAGGGGCTTCACCCCTCCACTTT.

The gene calls are TRBV6-5 and TRBJ1-2; D possibly corresponds to TRBD1 (6 bases). Germline V gives CDR1 MNHEY, CDR2 SVGAGI. This CDR3 is 14 amino acids long. Trimming left V 7 bases short and J 2 bases short, with 14 bases between. The CDR3 sequence is CASTYTGRNYGYTF. CDR3 nucleotides: TGTGCCAGCACCTACACAGGGCGCAACTATGGCTACACCTTC.

J is TRBJ1-4 and V is TRBV5-4, with a weak D call TRBD1 (6 bases). The V end was cut by 0 bases, the J end by 4 bases, with 13 bases between. The germline V gene has CDR1 SGHNT and CDR2 YYREEE (reference sequence). CDR3 length: 16 amino acids. This CDR3 reads CASSLGGGLVNEKLFF. The CDR3 nucleotides are TGTGCCAGCAGCTTGGGTGGGGGGCTGGTTAATGAAAAACTGTTTTTT.

The chain is built from TRBV18 and TRBJ1-1; a possible D gene is TRBD1 (5 bases). Germline CDR1 reads KGHSH; CDR2 reads LQKENI. Trimming cost V 2 bases and J 3 bases, with 16 bases left between them. This CDR3 has 16 residues. CDR3 amino acids: CASSPSRRGGDTEAFF. In nucleotides, the CDR3 is TGTGCCAGCTCACCATCGCGGAGGGGTGGGGACACTGAAGCTTTCTTT. Full variable domain (missing parts from reference TRBV18 and TRBJ1-1): NAGVMQNPRHLVRRRGQEARLRCSPMKGHSHVYWYRQLPEEGLKFMVYLQKENIIDESGMPKERFSAEFPKEGPSILRIQQVVRGDSAAYFCASSPSRRGGDTEAFFGQGTRLTVV.

This chain joins TRBV6-6 and TRBJ1-3; D unclear. CDR3 length: 14 amino acids. V was cut by 0 bases and J by 4 bases, with 7 bases left in between. The germline CDR1 and CDR2 sequences are MNHNY and SVGAGI (reference sequence). CDR3 region: CASSYSQLGNTIYF. CDR3 nucleotides: TGTGCCAGCAGTTACTCGCAACTGGGAAACACCATATATTTT.

The chain uses TRBV7-9 and TRBJ1-1, with D uncertain. The germline V gene encodes CDR1 SEHNR and CDR2 FQNEAQ (reference sequence). The CDR3 is 14 residues long. Trimming cost V 3 bases and J 1 base, with 9 bases left between them. The CDR3 protein is CASSFYRENTEAFF. CDR3 nucleotides: TGTGCCAGCAGCTTTTATCGGGAGAACACTGAAGCTTTCTTT.

The chain carries TRBV28 and TRBJ1-2; possibly TRBD1 for D (5 bases). V lost 1 base and J 6 bases, leaving 18 bases between the germline ends. The CDR3 contains 16 residues. Germline V gene sequence: CDR1 MDHEN, CDR2 SYDVKM. DNA of the CDR3: TGTGCCAGCAGTTTATTTACGTTGGGCCAGGGAAATGGCTACACCTTC. It translates to CASSLFTLGQGNGYTF.

As for this clone: The same CDR3 also results from other DNA sequences found in this sample. The gene calls are TRBV5-1 and TRBJ2-7; TRBD1 matches 7 bases. The CDR3 has 14 amino acids. Trimming removed 0 bases from V and 2 bases from J; junction bases left unmatched: 2. The germline V gene has CDR1 SGHRS and CDR2 YFSETQ. The CDR3 protein is CASSLGQGAYEQYF. The DNA of the CDR3 is TGCGCCAGCAGCTTGGGGCAGGGGGCCTACGAGCAGTACTTC.

The rearrangement joins TRBV21-1 to TRBJ1-4. TRBV21-1 is designated a pseudogene. The CDR3 contains 16 residues. CDR3 nucleotide sequence: TGTGCCAGCAGCAAAGGGATGAGTACGGGAAATGAAAAACTGTTTTTT. As protein: CASSKGMSTGNEKLFF.

The V and J genes are TRBV29-1 and TRBJ1-2; D is unresolved. The CDR3 length is 9 residues. With 3 bases removed from V and 8 bases from J, the gap between germline ends came to 4 bases. Germline lookup yields CDR1 SQVTM and CDR2 ANQGSEA. The CDR3 region is CSVDWGYTF. The CDR3 DNA follows: TGCAGCGTTGATTGGGGCTACACCTTC.

The V and J genes are TRBV6-5 and TRBJ1-1; D unclear. CDR3 size: 13 residues. V was pared by 3 bases and J by 0 bases, with 5 bases between. From germline, CDR1 is MNHEY and CDR2 SVGAGI. The CDR3, as DNA: TGTGCCAGCAGTTATTTCATGAACACTGAAGCTTTCTTT. Its protein is CASSYFMNTEAFF.

V and J are TRBV9 and TRBJ1-2, with 9 nucleotides matching TRBD1. The trim removed 0 bases at V and 7 bases at J, leaving 4 bases unmatched. Per the germline V gene, CDR1 is SGDLS and CDR2 is YYNGEE. This CDR3 is built from 14 residues. The CDR3: CASSVDRGQSGYTF. CDR3 nucleotide sequence: TGTGCCAGCAGCGTAGACAGGGGGCAAAGTGGCTACACCTTC. Complete variable domain (other parts from reference TRBV9 and TRBJ1-2): DSGVTQTPKHLITATGQRVTLRCSPRSGDLSVYWYQQSLDQGLQFLIQYYNGEERAKGNILERFSAQQFPDLHSELNLSSLELGDSALYFCASSVDRGQSGYTFGSGTRLTVV.